This T cell receptor beta chain is drawn from a study of beta chain features in type 1 diabetes listed by TCRdb under 2018. About the study as a whole: Mean age, gender distribution, total cell number and subset yield were not different between patients and healthy donors. The study compared TCRB repertoires of sorted circulating CD4+ T cell subsets between recently diagnosed type 1 diabetes patients and matched healthy donors. A total of under 120,000,000 sorted cells were examined across all samples, and RNA yield correlated strongly with the number of cells per subset. Naive and central memory subsets were obtained from all 30 or so donors, but regulatory and stem cell-like memory subsets were isolated from only 8 patients and about 8 healthy donors. What the study reported, not specific to this receptor: At VDJ recombination sites, type 1 diabetes patients had fewer insertions and more deleted nucleotides, which implies abnormalities in thymic rearrangement. Because cDNA was sequenced instead of genomic DNA, highly expressing activated cells could be over-represented, though the groups showed no difference in activation or CD3 levels. PCR may preferentially amplify shorter templates, but because patient and control samples were amplified and corrected together, any resulting skew would affect both groups equally. Because small numbers of individuals were included in the HLA sub-analyses, any influence of HLA type on TCRB rearrangement was left unresolved. Naive, central memory and regulatory TCRB repertoires appeared more similar among patients than among healthy donors. In all four CD4+ subsets, TCRB CDR3 length was moderately but significantly shorter in type 1 diabetes patients.

Spanning cysteine to phenylalanine, the CDR3 consists of 14 amino acids. CDR3 DNA only is kept here, 42 bases in frame from base 1. CDR1 and CDR2 (MNHNS, SASEGT) derive from the germline V gene. The entire isolated RNA was reverse transcribed using the High Capacity cDNA Reverse Transcription Kit, and thus expressed TCRB transcripts were sequenced. Deep immunoSEQ sequencing was applied to naive, central memory and regulatory T cell samples, giving an average of roughly 3.6 million total reads per sample. Sorted cells were lysed in RLT buffer and RNA was extracted with DNase-treated RNeasy Micro or Mini kits, depending on cell number. Each cell subset was processed on its own to prevent cross-contamination, while patient and healthy donor samples were processed together. TCRB sequences were amplified from cDNA with the immunoSEQ multiplex PCR, producing 87-bp fragments spanning the CDR3 region. The amplicons were sequenced using the Illumina HiSeq platform. As for the authors' bioinformatics: PCR bias was corrected computationally using synthetic template baselines, and reads within Hamming distance 2 were collapsed, with unmergeable singletons discarded. By aligning reads against IMGT, V, D and J genes, CDR3 length, and insertions or deletions at six rearrangement sites were assigned. Within each subset, clonotype counts were normalized to the number of sorted cells before true diversity and Gini coefficients were calculated with the tcR R package. The overlap coefficient, calculated on TCRB nucleotide sequences, was used to quantify repertoire sharing. Sourced from immuneACCESS, this table was stored by TCRdb with only in-frame sequences that have V and J called. A share of the clones is absent; for the studies checked, an unresolved V gene accounts for under half, and the remainder has no known explanation. V, J and clone size derive from that table, while D and trimming were established from the DNA sequence. This sample lists approximately 170,000 clones; around 8% were detected once. The ten largest account for 0.94% of the sample.

A single peripheral blood draw of 90 to 150 mL on average was collected from each donor into heparinised tubes. Naive, central memory, regulatory and stem cell-like memory CD4+ T cells were sorted on a BD FACSAria II using a panel including CD45RO, CCR7, CD25, CD127, CD95 and CD27. Purity was above 98% for every sorted population. Right away, PBMCs were isolated by Lymphoprep density gradient centrifugation and were stained directly, with no culture step. To minimize batch effects, samples were stained and sorted in pairs, one healthy donor with one patient per experiment. This clone occurred a few times. No antigen is known for it. At one end the junction does not follow the germline gene, possibly because of a read error.

The chain is assembled from TRBV6-1 and TRBJ2-1; 9 middle bases align to TRBD2. The sequencing input was central memory CD4+ T cells from blood. The TCR comes from a woman in her thirties or forties with type 1 diabetes. The CDR3 loop reads CASSEVAGVNEQFF. The DNA sequence is TGTGCCAGCAGCGAAGTAGCGGGAGTCAATGAGCAGTTCTTC.